This T cell receptor (beta chain) stems from a study of metastatic and nonmetastatic thyroid tumors. There are many counts of this clone. TCRdb re-called the PCR reads through MiXCR. Of approximately 79,000 clones detected, roughly 8.6% appear once; the ten largest clones hold more than 8%. The CDR3 sequence is 15 residues long. The germline V gene has CDR1 MRHNA and CDR2 SNTAGT. J lost 4 bases, V lost 3 bases, and 4 bases had no gene match. All patients were untreated before thyroid surgery. V is TRBV6-4 and J is TRBJ2-3; 10 nucleotides match TRBD2. This clonotype was sampled from a female donor with papillary thyroid cancer or a benign thyroid nodule (not recorded which). Some clones in this sample may be carry-over from other donors' samples. What was sequenced was blood. CDR3 in DNA: TGTGCCAGCAGTGATCTAGCGGGGGCCTCAGATACGCAGTATTTT. Amino acid sequence: CASSDLAGASDTQYF.